The 17 T cell receptor beta chains in this list originate from one sample, sequenced in a study of PD-1 blockade in classical Hodgkin lymphoma. Each patient's relapse followed autologous stem cell transplantation, and brentuximab vedotin exposure varied. Assay: immunoSEQ multiplex PCR; the TCRdb copy retains only in-frame clones and omits some. The sample includes 20,000 to 30,000 clones, 81% seen only once; the top ten take around 20%. The sequences come from peripheral blood mononuclear cells (PBMCs), collected before the second cycle of nivolumab. Receptors originate from a human donor with classical Hodgkin lymphoma.

The CDR3 nucleotides are TGTGCCACCGGGAAGGGGTTGAACACTGAAGCTTTCTTT. Protein: CATGKGLNTEAFF. This chain joins TRBV10-3 and TRBJ1-1, with D perhaps TRBD1 (5 bases). The CDR3 is made up of 13 amino acids. Germline CDR1 ENHRY, CDR2 SYGVKD. Trimming removed 10 bases at V and 0 bases at J, with 12 bases between.

CDR3 sequence: CASSLVAGEYNEQFF. The CDR3 region has the DNA TGCGCCAGCAGCTTGGTGGCGGGAGAATACAATGAGCAGTTCTTC. The rearrangement uses TRBV5-1 and TRBJ2-1; TRBD2 aligns across 7 bases. V was clipped by 0 bases and J by 4 bases; unmatched bases: 4. The V gene's germline CDR1 is SGHRS and CDR2 YFSETQ. The CDR3 runs 15 residues.

This clone appeared once. The V gene is TRBV7-9, the J gene TRBJ1-2; a possible D gene is TRBD1 (6 bases). The V and J ends lost 1 base and 1 base respectively, with 7 bases between them. The CDR3 runs to 14 residues. Germline V lookup: CDR1 SEHNR, CDR2 FQNEAQ (reference sequence). The CDR3 coding sequence is TGTGCCAGCAGCTTAGGACAGGTTAACTATGGCTACACCTTC. Its protein product is CASSLGQVNYGYTF.

The gene calls are TRBV5-1 and TRBJ2-3; TRBD1 matches at 9 bases. The CDR3 has 17 amino acids. V lost 4 bases, J lost 1 base, and 10 bases stayed unmatched. In germline, CDR1 is SGHRS, CDR2 YFSETQ. In nucleotides, the CDR3 is TGCGCCAGCAGCGTAGTCGGACAGGGGTCGGGCACAGATACGCAGTATTTT. It yields the protein CASSVVGQGSGTDTQYF.

Only a few counts were recorded for this clone. The V gene is TRBV18, the J gene TRBJ1-3, with D unclear. The CDR3 is made up of 12 amino acids. V was pared by 4 bases and J by 7 bases, with 8 bases between. Germline V lookup: CDR1 KGHSH, CDR2 LQKENI. The CDR3: CASSQRGNTIYF. The CDR3 DNA reads as TGTGCCAGCTCACAACGTGGGAACACCATATATTTT.

CDR3 residues: CSVDDSAYEQYF. CDR3 nucleotide sequence: TGCAGCGTTGACGACTCCGCCTACGAGCAGTACTTC. This rearrangement joins TRBV29-1 to TRBJ2-7; D ambiguous. The CDR3 totals 12 residues. Per germline, CDR1 SQVTM and CDR2 ANQGSEA. V gave up 3 bases and J gave up 2 bases, with 8 bases separating them.

The chain uses TRBV6-4 and TRBJ2-1; 8 bases agree with TRBD1. V lost 5 bases to trimming and J lost 8 bases; unmatched junction nucleotides: 11. The CDR3 sequence is 15 residues long. CDR1 MRHNA and CDR2 SNTAGT come from the germline V gene. CDR3 coding DNA: TGTGCCAGCAGTTCAGAAAGGACAGGGCCCCATGAGCAGTTCTTC. It specifies CASSSERTGPHEQFF.

The chain combines TRBV13 with TRBJ2-7, with 7 bases identical to TRBD1. This CDR3 has 15 residues. V shed 2 bases and J 5 bases; nucleotides not matched to a gene: 9. Germline V gene data show CDR1 as PRHDT and CDR2 as FYEKMQ (reference sequence). The CDR3 region is CASSLRLTGRDEQYF. The CDR3 region has the DNA TGTGCCAGCAGCTTACGGTTGACAGGGAGAGACGAGCAGTACTTC.

V is TRBV9 and J is TRBJ2-3; 13 nucleotides agree with TRBD2. This CDR3 has 18 residues. The germline V gene encodes CDR1 SGDLS and CDR2 YYNGEE. J gave up 0 bases and V 0 bases, and 4 bases lay outside the gene matches. This chain's CDR3 is CASSVELAGGISTDTQYF. The CDR3 bases are TGTGCCAGCAGCGTAGAACTAGCGGGAGGGATTAGCACAGATACGCAGTATTTT.

The chain recombines TRBV11-3 with TRBJ1-1; unclear D gene. Trimming cost V 0 bases and J 11 bases, with 13 bases left between them. There are 13 residues in the CDR3. Germline lookup yields CDR1 SGHNT and CDR2 YENEEA. The CDR3, as DNA: TGTGCCAGCAGCTTAGATTTTACGGCTAGGGCTTTCTTT. This encodes CASSLDFTARAFF.

CDR3 nucleotides: TGTGCCAGCAGTGAGCAGGGTTATCCCGATAGTGAGCAGTTCTTC. Protein: CASSEQGYPDSEQFF. V gene TRBV6-1 combines with J gene TRBJ2-1, with a tentative D call TRBD1 (5 bases). The V end was cut by 3 bases, the J end by 9 bases, with 18 bases between. The germline V gene encodes CDR1 MNHNS and CDR2 SASEGT. The CDR3 totals 15 residues.

The rearrangement uses TRBV4-1 and TRBJ2-5; the D gene is possibly TRBD1 (6 bases). Germline CDR1 is MGHRA and CDR2 is YSYEKL. V was clipped by 2 bases and J by 5 bases, with 27 bases between them. The CDR3 is 19 amino acids. The CDR3 here is CASSQQRWGSGQLKETQYF. For the CDR3, the DNA is TGCGCCAGCAGCCAACAACGGTGGGGCTCGGGACAATTGAAGGAGACCCAGTACTTC.

The chain employs TRBV6-5 and TRBJ2-7; D call uncertain. The V end lost 2 bases, the J end lost 0 bases, and 5 bases lay between the germline ends. The CDR3 runs to 13 residues. Germline V gene data show CDR1 as MNHEY and CDR2 as SVGAGI. CDR3 in amino acids: CASSYGYSYEQYF. CDR3 in DNA: TGTGCCAGCAGTTACGGCTACTCCTACGAGCAGTACTTC.

This clone showed up just a few times. The chain links TRBV9 to TRBJ2-7, with 8 positions matching TRBD2. The CDR3 totals 14 residues. The V segment lost 5 bases and the J segment 1 base; nucleotides outside the gene matches: 5. The germline V gene has CDR1 SGDLS and CDR2 YYNGEE. CDR3 amino acids: CASSGGRNSYEQYF. The CDR3 DNA reads TGTGCCAGCAGTGGCGGGAGGAATTCCTACGAGCAGTACTTC.

This chain uses TRBV6-1 with TRBJ1-4; tentatively, D is TRBD1 (6 bases). This CDR3 has 15 amino acids. Trimming removed 1 base from V and 2 bases from J, with 8 bases in between. Germline lookup yields CDR1 MNHNS and CDR2 SASEGT. CDR3 bases: TGTGCCAGCAGTGAAGGGGGGGGCACTAATGAAAAACTGTTTTTT. Its translation: CASSEGGGTNEKLFF.

This clone was seen a single time. The gene calls are TRBV7-9 and TRBJ1-4; D not certain. Germline lookup yields CDR1 SEHNR and CDR2 FQNEAQ (reference sequence). V lost 5 bases and J lost 0, with 19 bases in between. The CDR3 extends over 18 amino acids. CDR3 sequence: CASSPGWVGVATNEKLFF. The CDR3 coding sequence is TGTGCCAGCAGCCCCGGGTGGGTCGGGGTTGCAACTAATGAAAAACTGTTTTTT.

This chain links TRBV18 with TRBJ2-1; D gene unclear. Per the germline V gene, CDR1 is KGHSH and CDR2 is LQKENI. CDR3 length: 11 amino acids. V was clipped by 5 bases and J by 10 bases, with 9 bases between them. DNA for the CDR3: TGTGCCAGCTCAGGTGTGGAGGAGCAGTTCTTC. Encoded protein: CASSGVEEQFF.